This entry describes one T cell receptor beta chain. The CDR3 has 16 amino acids. Trimming stripped 0 bases from V and 2 bases from J, with 13 bases between. CDR1 is LNHNV and CDR2 is YYDKDF in the germline V gene (reference sequence). These data originate in a study of cytomegalovirus exposure and HLA in healthy donors. It was with 60 Vbeta and 13 Jbeta primers that the PCR ran. Produced via immunoSEQ multiplex PCR; TCRdb's table is partial and in-frame only. Of fewer than 250,000 clones in the sample, 65% to 80% were seen once. V is TRBV15 and J is TRBJ2-5; D is perhaps TRBD2 (5 bases). Sequences were obtained from PBMCs. The sequence came from a young man in good health and CMV-seropositive. CDR3 in DNA: TGTGCCACCAGCAGAGAAGAGGGTGTCCGGCAAGAGACCCAGTACTTC. It is translated as CATSREEGVRQETQYF.